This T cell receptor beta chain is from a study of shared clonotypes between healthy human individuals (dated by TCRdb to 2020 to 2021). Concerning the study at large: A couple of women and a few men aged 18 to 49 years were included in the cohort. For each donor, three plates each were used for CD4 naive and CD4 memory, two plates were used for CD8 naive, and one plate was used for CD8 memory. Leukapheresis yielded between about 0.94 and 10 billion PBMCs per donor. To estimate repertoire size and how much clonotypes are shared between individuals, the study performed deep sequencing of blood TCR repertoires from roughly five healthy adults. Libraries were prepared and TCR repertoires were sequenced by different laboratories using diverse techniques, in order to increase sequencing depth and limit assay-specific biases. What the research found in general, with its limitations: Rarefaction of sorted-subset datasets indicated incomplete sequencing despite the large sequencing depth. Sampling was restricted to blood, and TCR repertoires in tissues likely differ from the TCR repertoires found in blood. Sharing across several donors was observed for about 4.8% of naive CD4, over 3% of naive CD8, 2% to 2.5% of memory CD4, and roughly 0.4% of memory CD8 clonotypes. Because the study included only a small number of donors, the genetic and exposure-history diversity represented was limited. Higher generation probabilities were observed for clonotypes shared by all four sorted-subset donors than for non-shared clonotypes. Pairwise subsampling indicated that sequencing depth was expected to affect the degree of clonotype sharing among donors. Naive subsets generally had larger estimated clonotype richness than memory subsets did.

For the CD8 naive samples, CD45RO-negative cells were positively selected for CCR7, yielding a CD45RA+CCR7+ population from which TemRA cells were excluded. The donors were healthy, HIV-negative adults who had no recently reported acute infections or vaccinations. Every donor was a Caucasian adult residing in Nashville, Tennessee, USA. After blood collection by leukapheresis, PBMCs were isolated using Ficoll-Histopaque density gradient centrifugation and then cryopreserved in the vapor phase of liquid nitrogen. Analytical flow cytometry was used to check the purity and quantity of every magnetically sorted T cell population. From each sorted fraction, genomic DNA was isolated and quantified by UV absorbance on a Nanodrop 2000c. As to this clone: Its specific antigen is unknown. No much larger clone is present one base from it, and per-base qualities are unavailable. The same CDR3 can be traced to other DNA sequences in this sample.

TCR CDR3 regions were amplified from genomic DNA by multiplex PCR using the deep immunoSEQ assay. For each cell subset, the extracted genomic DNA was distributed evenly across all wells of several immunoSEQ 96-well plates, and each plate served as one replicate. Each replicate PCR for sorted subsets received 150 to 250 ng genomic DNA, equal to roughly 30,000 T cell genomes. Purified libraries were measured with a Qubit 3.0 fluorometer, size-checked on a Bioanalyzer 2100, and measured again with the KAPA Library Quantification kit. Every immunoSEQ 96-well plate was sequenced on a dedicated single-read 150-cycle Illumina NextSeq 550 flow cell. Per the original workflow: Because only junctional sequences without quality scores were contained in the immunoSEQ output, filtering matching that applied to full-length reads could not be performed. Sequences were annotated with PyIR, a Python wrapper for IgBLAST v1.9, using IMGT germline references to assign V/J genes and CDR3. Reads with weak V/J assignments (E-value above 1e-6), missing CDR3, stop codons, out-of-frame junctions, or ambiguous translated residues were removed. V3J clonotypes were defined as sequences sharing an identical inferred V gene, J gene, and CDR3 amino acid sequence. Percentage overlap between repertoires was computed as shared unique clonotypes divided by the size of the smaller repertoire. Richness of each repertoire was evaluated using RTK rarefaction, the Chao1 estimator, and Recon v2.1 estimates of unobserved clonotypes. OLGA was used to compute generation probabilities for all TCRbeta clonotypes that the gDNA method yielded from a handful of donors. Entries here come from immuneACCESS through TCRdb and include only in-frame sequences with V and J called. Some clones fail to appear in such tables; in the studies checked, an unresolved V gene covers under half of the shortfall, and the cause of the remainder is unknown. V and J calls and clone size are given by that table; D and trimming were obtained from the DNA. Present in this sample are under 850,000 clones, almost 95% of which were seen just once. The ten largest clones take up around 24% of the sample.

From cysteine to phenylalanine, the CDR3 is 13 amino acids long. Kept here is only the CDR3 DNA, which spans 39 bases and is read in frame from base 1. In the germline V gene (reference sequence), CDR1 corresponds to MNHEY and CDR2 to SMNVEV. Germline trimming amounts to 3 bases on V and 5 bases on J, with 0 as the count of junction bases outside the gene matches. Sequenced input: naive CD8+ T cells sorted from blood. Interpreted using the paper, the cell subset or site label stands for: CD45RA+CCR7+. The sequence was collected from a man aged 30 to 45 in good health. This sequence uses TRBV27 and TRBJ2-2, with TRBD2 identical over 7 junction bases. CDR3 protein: CASSLGGTGELFF. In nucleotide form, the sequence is TGTGCCAGCAGTTTGGGGGGGACCGGGGAGCTGTTTTTT.